The entry that follows covers one T cell receptor (beta chain) sequence. Its antigen is not known. The data belong to a study of T cell clonotyping in hematopoietic cell transplantation. Only in-frame clones appear in the TCRdb table, and some are missing; sequencing was by immunoSEQ multiplex PCR. The sample has around 28,000 clones, 85% to 95% seen once. Sample time point: recipient sample about 28 days before transplant, after cytoreduction. V lost 3 bases and J lost 4, with 10 bases in between. Per the germline V gene, CDR1 is SGHRS and CDR2 is YFSETQ. This CDR3 spans 14 amino acids. Study-wide points: Graft donor and pretransplant recipient Inverse Simpson Index values predicted broader posttransplant TCR diversity.

The specimen comprised peripheral blood mononuclear cells, sampled before stem cell transplant. The clonotype was recovered from a man aged 45-65 years with acute myeloid leukemia. Some clones in this sample may be carry-over from other donors' samples. The chain couples TRBV5-1 to TRBJ1-4, with D possibly being TRBD1 (5 bases). The DNA for the CDR3 is TGCGCCAGCAGCTGGGGCGCAGGTAATGAAAAACTGTTTTTT. Amino acids: CASSWGAGNEKLFF.